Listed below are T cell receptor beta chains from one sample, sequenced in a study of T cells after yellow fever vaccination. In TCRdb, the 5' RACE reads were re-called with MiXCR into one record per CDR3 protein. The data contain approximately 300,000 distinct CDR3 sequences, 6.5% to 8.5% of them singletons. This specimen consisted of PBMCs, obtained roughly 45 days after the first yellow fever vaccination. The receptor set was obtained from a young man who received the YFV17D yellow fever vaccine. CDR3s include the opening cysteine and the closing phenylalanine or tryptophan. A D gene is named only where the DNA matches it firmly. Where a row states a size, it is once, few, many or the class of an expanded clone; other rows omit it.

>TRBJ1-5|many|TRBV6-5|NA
CASSYDHGDPGGNQPQHF
TGTGCCAGCAGTTATGACCACGGGGACCCTGGGGGCAATCAGCCCCAGCATTTT
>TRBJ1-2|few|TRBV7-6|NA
CASSSETASNYGYTF
TGTGCCAGCAGCTCTGAGACAGCCTCTAACTATGGCTACACCTTC
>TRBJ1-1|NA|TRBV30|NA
CAWSIRTEAFF
TGTGCCTGGAGTATCCGGACTGAAGCTTTCTTT
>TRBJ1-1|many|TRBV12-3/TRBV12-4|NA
CASSPSTMNTEAFF
TGTGCCAGCAGTCCTTCCACCATGAACACTGAAGCTTTCTTT
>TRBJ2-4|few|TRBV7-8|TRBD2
CASSSHASGGGVGKNIQYF
TGTGCCAGCAGCTCCCACGCGAGTGGCGGGGGGGTTGGCAAAAACATTCAGTACTTC
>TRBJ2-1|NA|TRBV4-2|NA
CASSQRRGLPYNEQFF
TGTGCCAGCAGCCAACGTCGCGGGCTACCCTACAATGAGCAGTTCTTC
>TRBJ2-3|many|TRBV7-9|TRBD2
CASSLSGVTDTQYF
TGTGCCAGCAGCCTTAGCGGGGTGACAGATACGCAGTATTTT
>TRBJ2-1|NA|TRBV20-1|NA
CSAREGNAEEQFF
TGCAGTGCTAGGGAGGGAAATGCGGAGGAGCAGTTCTTC
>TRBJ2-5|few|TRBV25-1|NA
CASSEFQGDLETQYF
TGTGCCAGCAGTGAATTTCAAGGGGACCTAGAGACCCAGTACTTC
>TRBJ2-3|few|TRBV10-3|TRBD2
CAIRETASGGNTQYF
TGTGCCATCAGGGAGACAGCTAGCGGGGGCAATACGCAGTATTTT
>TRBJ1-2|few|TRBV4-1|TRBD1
CASSQVRDSNYGYTF
TGCGCCAGCAGCCAAGTTCGGGACAGTAACTATGGCTACACCTTC
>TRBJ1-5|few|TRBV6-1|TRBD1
CASSGQGRQPQHF
TGTGCCAGCAGTGGACAGGGACGGCAGCCCCAGCATTTT
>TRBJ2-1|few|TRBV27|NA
CASQNRVGGGEQFF
TGTGCCAGCCAAAACAGGGTTGGGGGGGGTGAGCAGTTCTTC
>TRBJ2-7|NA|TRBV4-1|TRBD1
CASSHSQGTSSYEQYF
TGCGCCAGCAGCCATTCACAGGGGACAAGCTCCTACGAGCAGTACTTC
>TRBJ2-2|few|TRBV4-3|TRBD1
CASSRNGQANTGELFF
TGCGCCAGCAGCCGAAATGGACAGGCGAACACCGGGGAGCTGTTTTTT
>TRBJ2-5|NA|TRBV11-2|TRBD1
CASSFGQVPTQETQYF
TGTGCCAGCAGCTTCGGACAGGTCCCCACCCAAGAGACCCAGTACTTC
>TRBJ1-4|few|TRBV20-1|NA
CSARGTVEKLFF
TGCAGTGCTAGAGGGACTGTTGAAAAACTGTTTTTT
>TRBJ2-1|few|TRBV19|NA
CASSIFVDEQFF
TGTGCCAGTAGTATCTTCGTGGATGAGCAGTTCTTC
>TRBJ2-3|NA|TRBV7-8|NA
CASSPPPLASGSQYF
TGTGCCAGCAGCCCCCCCCCCCTAGCGTCGGGGTCGCAGTATTTT
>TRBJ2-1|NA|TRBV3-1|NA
CASTRDSNNEQFF
TGTGCCAGCACCCGGGACTCCAACAATGAGCAGTTCTTC
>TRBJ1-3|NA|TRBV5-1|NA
CASSAGLYSGNTIYF
TGCGCCAGCAGCGCCGGACTGTACTCTGGAAACACCATATATTTT
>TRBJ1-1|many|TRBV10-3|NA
CAISEGQPGVEAFF
TGTGCCATCAGTGAAGGACAGCCAGGGGTTGAAGCTTTCTTT
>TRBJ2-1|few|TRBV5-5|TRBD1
CASSLVGQGKGYEQFF
TGTGCCAGCAGCTTGGTAGGACAGGGAAAAGGCTATGAGCAGTTCTTC
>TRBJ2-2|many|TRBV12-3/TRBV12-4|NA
CASTRVGELFF
TGTGCCAGCACCAGGGTGGGGGAGCTGTTTTTT
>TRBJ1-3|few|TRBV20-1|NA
CSAGRSSSGNTIYF
TGCAGTGCTGGGCGGAGCTCCTCTGGAAACACCATATATTTT
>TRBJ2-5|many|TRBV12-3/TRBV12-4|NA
CASSGTWETQYF
TGTGCCAGCAGTGGGACGTGGGAGACCCAGTACTTC
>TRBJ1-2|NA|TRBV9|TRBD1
CASSVTDRDYGYTF
TGTGCCAGCAGCGTAACAGACAGGGACTATGGCTACACCTTC
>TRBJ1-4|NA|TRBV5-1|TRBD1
CASSIRPGTGGRNLFF
TGCGCCAGCAGCATACGTCCCGGGACAGGGGGTAGGAATCTGTTTTTT
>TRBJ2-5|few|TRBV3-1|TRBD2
CASSQEHRAGADPPLYF
TGTGCCAGCAGCCAAGAACACCGAGCGGGGGCCGACCCCCCTCTGTACTTC
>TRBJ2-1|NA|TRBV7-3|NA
CASRGRSNEQFF
TGTGCCAGCAGGGGCAGGAGCAATGAGCAGTTCTTC
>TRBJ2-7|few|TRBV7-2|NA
CASSLIPFSSYEQYF
TGTGCCAGCAGTCTTATACCTTTCAGCTCCTACGAGCAGTACTTC
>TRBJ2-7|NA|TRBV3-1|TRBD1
CASSRRDRASYEQYF
TGTGCCAGCTCCCGCCGGGACAGGGCATCCTACGAGCAGTACTTC
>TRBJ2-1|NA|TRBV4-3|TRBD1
CASSLQPGQAYNEQFF
TGCGCCAGCAGCCTCCAACCGGGACAGGCGTACAATGAGCAGTTCTTC
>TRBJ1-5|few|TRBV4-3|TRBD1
CASSQEVWGTGGQPQHF
TGCGCCAGCAGCCAAGAAGTTTGGGGAACAGGGGGTCAGCCCCAGCATTTT
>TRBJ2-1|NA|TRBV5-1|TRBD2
CASSLASLRGTQNRSYNEQFF
TGCGCCAGCAGCTTGGCCAGTTTGCGGGGGACTCAAAACAGATCCTACAATGAGCAGTTCTTC
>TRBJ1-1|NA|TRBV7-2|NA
CASSLGGRATEAFF
TGTGCCAGCAGCTTAGGCGGCCGGGCGACTGAAGCTTTCTTT
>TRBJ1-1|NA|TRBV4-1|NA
CASRHSRARTEAFF
TGCGCCAGCAGACATAGCAGGGCGAGGACTGAAGCTTTCTTT
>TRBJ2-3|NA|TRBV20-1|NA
CSANSGVGDTDTQYF
TGCAGTGCTAACTCGGGGGTCGGCGACACAGATACGCAGTATTTT
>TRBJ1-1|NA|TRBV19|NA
CASKVGTHNTEAFF
TGTGCCAGTAAAGTTGGCACGCACAACACTGAAGCTTTCTTT
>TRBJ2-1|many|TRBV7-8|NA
CASSPGFGDKNNEQFF
TGTGCCAGCAGCCCGGGGTTTGGGGACAAGAACAATGAGCAGTTCTTC
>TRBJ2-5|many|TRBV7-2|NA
CASSLSRSEETQYF
TGTGCCAGCAGCTTAAGTCGAAGCGAAGAGACCCAGTACTTC
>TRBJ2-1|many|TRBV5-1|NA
CASTRGDWAGNEQFF
TGCGCCAGCACCAGGGGGGACTGGGCCGGTAATGAGCAGTTCTTC
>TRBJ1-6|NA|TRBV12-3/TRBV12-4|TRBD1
CARSTGTAISSYNSPLHF
TGTGCCCGCAGTACCGGGACAGCCATAAGCTCCTATAATTCACCCCTCCACTTT
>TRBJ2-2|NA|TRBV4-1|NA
CASAWGSRTGELFF
TGCGCCAGCGCCTGGGGGTCGAGAACCGGGGAGCTGTTTTTT
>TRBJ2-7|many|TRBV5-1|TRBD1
CASSLLGTASYEQYF
TGCGCCAGCAGCTTGCTAGGGACAGCCTCCTACGAGCAGTACTTC
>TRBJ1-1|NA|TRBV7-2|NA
CASSKSNTEAFF
TGTGCCAGCAGCAAATCAAACACTGAAGCTTTCTTT
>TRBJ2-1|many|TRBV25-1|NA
CASALGGEQFF
TGTGCCAGTGCATTGGGGGGTGAGCAGTTCTTC
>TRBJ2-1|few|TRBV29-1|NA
CSVDRSSYNEQFF
TGCAGCGTTGACCGGAGCTCCTACAATGAGCAGTTCTTC
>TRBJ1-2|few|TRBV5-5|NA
CASSRSSKDGYTF
TGTGCCAGCAGCCGGTCGAGTAAGGATGGCTACACCTTC
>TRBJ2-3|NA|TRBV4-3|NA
CASSQDGRGFTDTQYF
TGCGCCAGCAGCCAAGATGGCAGGGGATTCACAGATACGCAGTATTTT
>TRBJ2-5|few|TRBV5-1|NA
CASSLAPPGVETQYF
TGCGCCAGCAGCTTGGCACCCCCCGGAGTGGAGACCCAGTACTTC
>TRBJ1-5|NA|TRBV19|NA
CASRAREQPQHF
TGTGCCAGTAGGGCAAGGGAGCAGCCCCAGCATTTT
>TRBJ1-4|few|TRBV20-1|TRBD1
CSAWDRGEKLFF
TGCAGTGCCTGGGACAGGGGTGAAAAACTGTTTTTT